This T cell receptor beta chain is drawn from a study of a mutant IDH1 vaccine in newly diagnosed glioma. Study as a whole: Therapy received beforehand was radiotherapy, temozolomide, or both, with most patients given both.

Regarding the study as a whole: Pseudoprogression showed no apparent link to changes in top peripheral T cell clonotypes.

The time point is: week 5, during vaccination. Every single dose of the vaccine, 300 ug of mutant IDH1 20-mer peptide, came with topical imiquimod. The study enrolled donors with new WHO grade 3 or 4 IDH1-mutant, ATRX-lost astrocytomas. The assay was immunoSEQ multiplex PCR, and TCRdb's table has in-frame clones only and misses some. The sample holds around 36,000 clones, approximately 90% seen once. CDR1 and CDR2 from the germline V gene are SGHRS and YFSETQ. This CDR3 contains 15 residues. Losses at the gene ends were 1 base for V and 5 bases for J; bases not matched to a gene: 8. This clone has only a few counts. What it binds is unknown.

The sequenced sample was PBMCs, obtained from a glioma patient whose treatment included an IDH1 peptide vaccine. This TCR was sampled from a man aged 50 to 60 with glioma. This chain connects TRBV5-1 to TRBJ2-5, with 7 bases identical to TRBD1. The DNA of the CDR3 is TGCGCCAGCAGCTTGCAACAGGGGACCCCGGAGACCCAGTACTTC. As protein: CASSLQQGTPETQYF. Using reference TRBV5-1 and TRBJ2-5 for the parts outside the CDR3, the full variable domain is KAGVTQTPRYLIKTRGQQVTLSCSPISGHRSVSWYQQTPGQGLQFLFEYFSETQRNKGNFPGRFSGRQFSNSRSEMNVSTLELGDSALYLCASSLQQGTPETQYFGPGTRLLVL.